Sequencing of this T cell receptor (beta chain) was carried out in a study of blood T cell repertoires in COVID-19. V shed 6 bases and J shed 6 bases, with 20 bases lying between them. This CDR3 contains 15 residues. CDR1 SGHTA and CDR2 FQGNSA come from the germline V gene. Profiled with immunoSEQ multiplex PCR; TCRdb holds only in-frame clones, not every one. The sample lists 250,000 to 300,000 clones, 89% seen once, with about 1.8% in the top ten. Material: PBMCs or T cells enriched from blood (not recorded which). The source of this sequence is a woman between 40 and 55 years old who had recovered from COVID-19. The chain has TRBV7-2 and TRBJ1-2; tentatively, D is TRBD1 (5 bases). DNA for the CDR3: TGTGCCAGCAGTCCCGGGGGAGGGAGGGTCCATGGCTACACCTTC. It encodes CASSPGGGRVHGYTF.